The entry that follows covers one T cell receptor (beta chain) sequence. Reasons for excluding patients were uncontrolled infection, other autoimmune disease, pregnancy or lactation. Diagnosis rested on symptoms, serum thyroxine and TRAb, thyroid ultrasound, and orbital computed tomography. Authors of the study amplified TCR beta CDR3 regions from RNA transcripts. The study used the HTBI primer set for a first-round RT-PCR of the TCR CDR3. TCRdb independently ran MiXCR on the multiplex PCR reads; one entry per CDR3 protein. The data hold almost 600,000 distinct CDR3 sequences, with roughly 46% observed a single time. The data belong to a study of T cells in Graves' hyperthyroidism and ophthalmopathy. Germline loops: CDR1 SGDLS, CDR2 YYNGEE. This CDR3 is 14 amino acids long.

Sequenced sample: peripheral blood or thyroid tissue (not recorded which). The chain carries TRBV9 and TRBJ2-7; TRBD2 might be the D (5 bases). Near its end, the DNA agrees better with TRBJ2-1, so the J call may be wrong. The clonotype originates from a woman aged 18-29 years with Graves' hyperthyroidism. CDR3 region: CASSVAGRYNEQFF. The CDR3 DNA sequence: TGTGCCAGCAGCGTCGCGGGCCGTTACAATGAGCAGTTCTTC.